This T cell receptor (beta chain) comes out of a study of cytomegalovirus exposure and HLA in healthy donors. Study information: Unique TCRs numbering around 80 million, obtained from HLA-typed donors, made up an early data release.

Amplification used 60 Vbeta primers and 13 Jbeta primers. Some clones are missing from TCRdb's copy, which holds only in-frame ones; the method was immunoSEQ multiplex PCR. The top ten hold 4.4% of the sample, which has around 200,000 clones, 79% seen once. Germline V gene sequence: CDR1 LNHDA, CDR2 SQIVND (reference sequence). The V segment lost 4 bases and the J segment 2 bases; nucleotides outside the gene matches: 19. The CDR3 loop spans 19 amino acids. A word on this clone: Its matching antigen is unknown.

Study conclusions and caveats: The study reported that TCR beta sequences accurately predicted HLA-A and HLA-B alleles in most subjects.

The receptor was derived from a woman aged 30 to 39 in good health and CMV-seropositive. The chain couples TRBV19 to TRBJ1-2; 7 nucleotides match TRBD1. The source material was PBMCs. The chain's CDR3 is CASSTRQAERTGPNYGYTF. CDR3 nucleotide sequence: TGTGCCAGTAGTACCCGGCAGGCAGAAAGGACAGGACCGAACTATGGCTACACCTTC.